In this sample, the clone carrying this T cell receptor (beta chain) turned up once. Its antigen is still unknown. Naive CD8 cells were CD45RO-negative, positively selected for CCR7, excluding terminally differentiated effector memory CD45RA+ cells. Donors were Caucasian adults residing in Nashville, Tennessee, USA. These data originate in a study of shared clonotypes between healthy human individuals. Authors' processing steps: Junction-only sequences without quality scores came from ImmunoSEQ, so filtering differed. Produced via immunoSEQ multiplex PCR; TCRdb's table is partial and in-frame only. D and trimming were read from the DNA, whereas the V and J calls and clone size are those reported in that table. The table records around 2,000,000 clones, about 95% of them present only once. V gave up 1 base and J gave up 8 bases; unmatched junction bases: 9. Germline CDR1 LGHNA, CDR2 YNFKEQ. The CDR3 sequence is 16 residues long.

Study-level findings and limits: Generation probability values for non-shared clonotypes were lower than those for clonotypes shared by all four donors. Limited genetic and exposure-history diversity came from having few donors.

The sample was naive CD8+ T cells sorted from blood. The clonotype was recovered from a man between 18 and 29 years old in good health. The chain joins TRBV4-2 to TRBJ1-4, with 8 bases lining up with TRBD1. The CDR3 protein is CASSQAYTGGPEKLFF. As DNA, the CDR3 is TGTGCCAGCAGCCAAGCTTACACAGGGGGACCAGAAAAACTGTTTTTT.